These 10 T cell receptor beta chains originate from one sample sequenced in a study of blood T cell repertoires in COVID-19. Sequencing used immunoSEQ multiplex PCR; TCRdb keeps in-frame clones, though not all of them. This table has nearly 35,000 clones, over 90% appearing once. Material for sequencing was peripheral blood. Source of these receptors: a human donor in a cohort sampled during active COVID-19.

The V and J genes are TRBV5-6 and TRBJ1-2; the D gene is possibly TRBD1 (5 bases). Trimming removed 4 bases from V and 9 bases from J, with 19 bases in between. Germline V gene sequence: CDR1 SGHDT, CDR2 YYEEEE. This CDR3 has 14 amino acids. In nucleotides, the CDR3 is TGTGCCAGCAGCCGGGAGGGGCGGGTCGGGAGCTACACCTTC. Translating it yields CASSREGRVGSYTF. Based on the CDR3 plus reference TRBV5-6 and TRBJ1-2, the full variable domain is DAGVTQSPTHLIKTRGQQVTLRCSPKSGHDTVSWYQQALGQGPQFIFQYYEEEERQRGNFPDRFSGHQFPNYSSELNVNALLLGDSALYLCASSREGRVGSYTFGSGTRLTVV.

CDR3 protein: CASSLRDRAPGYTF. CDR3 coding DNA: TGTGCCAGTAGTCTCCGGGACAGGGCTCCTGGCTACACCTTC. This chain links TRBV19 with TRBJ1-2; 9 bases line up with TRBD1. After removal of 5 bases from V and 7 bases from J, the junction contained 8 bases not matched to a gene. This CDR3 has 14 amino acids. The germline V gene encodes CDR1 LNHDA and CDR2 SQIVND (reference sequence).

This clone was counted only a few times. The chain has TRBV9 and TRBJ2-7, with D possibly TRBD2 on 5 matching bases. The CDR3 is made up of 14 amino acids. The germline gives CDR1 SGDLS, CDR2 YYNGEE. V was pared by 3 bases and J by 0 bases, with 10 bases between. The CDR3 loop is CASSAPGNSYEQYF. The DNA of the CDR3 is TGTGCCAGCAGCGCCCCGGGAAACTCCTACGAGCAGTACTTC.

J is TRBJ2-1 and V is TRBV5-1; 12 bases are a match to TRBD2. The CDR3 sequence is 17 residues long. V shed 5 bases and J 8 bases; nucleotides not matched to a gene: 14. Germline assignment: CDR1 SGHRS and CDR2 YFSETQ. The CDR3 coding sequence is TGCGCCAGCAGTATATCTGCGCTAGCGGGGGGGCCGCATGAGCAGTTCTTC. Its protein is CASSISALAGGPHEQFF.

The chain employs TRBV27 and TRBJ2-7; 9 nucleotides match TRBD1. V shed 6 bases, J shed 1 base, and the junction held 7 bases outside the gene matches. Germline V gene sequence: CDR1 MNHEY, CDR2 SMNVEV (reference sequence). CDR3 length: 15 residues. CDR3 protein: CASRWGQGQSYEQYF. DNA for the CDR3: TGTGCCAGCAGGTGGGGACAGGGCCAATCCTACGAGCAGTACTTC.

V and J are TRBV28 and TRBJ1-2; 8 bases are shared with TRBD1. The J segment lost 4 bases and the V segment lost 5 bases, leaving 9 bases of the junction unmatched. The CDR3 is made up of 15 amino acids. Looked up from germline, CDR1 is MDHEN and CDR2 is SYDVKM. CDR3: CASSIYGQGPYGYTF. In DNA form, the CDR3 reads TGTGCCAGCAGTATCTACGGACAGGGCCCCTATGGCTACACCTTC.

V and J are TRBV6-5 and TRBJ1-6; 7 nucleotides agree with TRBD1. Germline V gene data show CDR1 as MNHEY and CDR2 as SVGAGI. J gave up 8 bases and V 10 bases, and 8 bases lay outside the gene matches. The CDR3 has 13 amino acids. The DNA for the CDR3 is TGTGCCACCGACGACAGGGATTATTCACCCCTCCACTTT. Translation gives CATDDRDYSPLHF.

The gene calls are TRBV2 and TRBJ2-3, with 11 bases matching TRBD2. The trim removed 9 bases at V and 3 bases at J, leaving 5 bases unmatched. Per germline, CDR1 SNHLY and CDR2 FYNNEI. CDR3 length: 14 residues. This chain's CDR3 is CASSGRVNTDTQYF. The CDR3 DNA reads TGTGCCAGTAGCGGGAGGGTGAATACAGATACGCAGTATTTT.

The V call is TRBV2, the J call TRBJ2-3, with 16 bases aligning to TRBD2. The CDR3 is 18 residues long. Germline loops: CDR1 SNHLY, CDR2 FYNNEI. V shed 10 bases and J 0 bases; nucleotides not matched to a gene: 10. The CDR3 region has the DNA TGTGCCATCATAACCGGGACTAGCGGGGGGGTTAGCACAGATACGCAGTATTTT. This translates into CAIITGTSGGVSTDTQYF.

V gene TRBV3-1 (or the pseudogene TRBV3-2) combines with J gene TRBJ1-2; TRBD1 agrees at 8 bases. This CDR3 is built from 17 residues. J gave up 7 bases and V 0 bases, and 13 bases lay outside the gene matches. Per germline, CDR1 LGHDT and CDR2 YNNKEL (reference sequence). The CDR3: CASSQEVGAGGFSGYTF. CDR3 sequence (DNA): TGTGCCAGCAGCCAAGAGGTCGGGGCAGGGGGCTTTTCTGGCTACACCTTC.